These 27 T cell receptor beta chains share one sample of origin, sequenced in a study of T cells after yellow fever vaccination (dated by TCRdb to the late 2010s). The treatment or condition label for this specimen denotes: live attenuated yellow fever vaccine strain. Libraries were constructed by 5' RACE. The instrument given in TCRdb is Illumina NovaSeq 6000. TCRdb ran its own pipeline on the public reads, namely fastp trimming at Q25 and MiXCR clone calling, and kept in-frame beta chains. Every CDR3 protein is listed once, alongside the most common genes and DNA of its rows. The sample table contains some 340,000 distinct CDR3 sequences; only one count was recorded for around a tenth of them. The ten biggest clones cover over 3% of the sample. The sequences come from CD4+ T cells sorted from PBMCs, collected 45 days after the yellow fever booster vaccination. Receptors originate from a man aged 18 to 35 who received the YFV17D yellow fever vaccine.

J is TRBJ2-5 and V is TRBV11-1; 8 nucleotides match TRBD2. The CDR3 is 14 amino acids. V was pared by 5 bases and J by 5 bases, with 7 bases of the junction left unmatched. Looked up from germline, CDR1 is SGHAT and CDR2 is FQDESV (reference sequence). The CDR3 DNA follows: TGTGCCAGCAGCCCGGGACTAGTCTGGGAGACCCAGTACTTC. As protein: CASSPGLVWETQYF.

This clonotype was recorded a few times. This sequence joins TRBV20-1 and TRBJ2-3; 9 nucleotides line up with TRBD1. This CDR3 is 14 amino acids long. The germline V gene encodes CDR1 DFQATT and CDR2 SNEGSKA (reference sequence). DNA of the CDR3: TGCAGCGTACAGGGGGCGTTAGGCACAGATACGCAGTATTTT. This gives the protein CSVQGALGTDTQYF.

This clonotype was recorded many times. The chain is built from TRBV29-1 and TRBJ2-3, with D tentatively TRBD1 (6 bases). Germline CDR1 is SQVTM and CDR2 is ANQGSEA. CDR3 length equals 11 residues. Between the trimmed V and J ends, which lost 4 bases and 6 bases, there was a span of 8 bases. The CDR3 sequence: CSVGRGDTQYF. DNA for the CDR3: TGCAGCGTTGGCAGGGGCGATACGCAGTATTTT.

This clonotype appeared many times. The rearrangement joins TRBV7-2 to TRBJ2-3; no definite D call. The V end was cut by 4 bases, the J end by 3 bases, with 5 bases between. The V gene's germline CDR1 is SGHTA and CDR2 FQGNSA. This CDR3 is 12 amino acids long. The CDR3 region is CASSSFTDTQYF. Written as DNA, the CDR3 is TGTGCCAGCAGCTCCTTTACAGATACGCAGTATTTT.

This chain connects TRBV5-1 to TRBJ2-3; D might be TRBD1 or TRBD2, each matching 5 bases. There are 15 residues in the CDR3. The V and J ends lost 4 bases and 4 bases respectively, with 16 bases between them. Germline V gene lookup returns CDR1 SGHRS and CDR2 YFSETQ. The CDR3 protein is CASSLRGLGPDTQYF. DNA of the CDR3: TGCGCCAGCAGCCTCCGGGGCTTAGGGCCAGATACGCAGTATTTT.

This clonotype has only a few counts. The J gene is TRBJ2-1, the V gene TRBV4-1; D uncertain. The CDR3 length is 14 residues. V was trimmed by 1 base and J by 6 bases, leaving 10 bases between them. Looked up from germline, CDR1 is MGHRA and CDR2 is YSYEKL. The CDR3, as DNA: TGCGCCAGCAGCCAAGGACCTGTCAGCAATGAGCAGTTCTTC. It yields the protein CASSQGPVSNEQFF.

V gene TRBV29-1 combines with J gene TRBJ1-1, with TRBD1 matching 7 bases. The CDR3 extends over 14 amino acids. Trimming removed 7 bases from V and 1 base from J; junction bases left unmatched: 9. Looked up from germline, CDR1 is SQVTM and CDR2 is ANQGSEA. The CDR3 is CSAPDGTANTEAFF. The CDR3 DNA follows: TGCAGCGCCCCGGACGGGACAGCGAACACTGAAGCTTTCTTT. The whole variable domain, filled in from reference TRBV29-1 and TRBJ1-1, reads SAVISQKPSRDICQRGTSLTIQCQVDSQVTMMFWYRQQPGQSLTLIATANQGSEATYESGFVIDKFPISRPNLTFSTLTVSNMSPEDSSIYLCSAPDGTANTEAFFGQGTRLTVV.

The CDR3 region has the DNA TGTGCCAGCAGGGACAGGGGGCTAGACTATGGCTACACCTTC. Translated, it gives CASRDRGLDYGYTF. This sequence joins TRBV6-5 and TRBJ1-2, with 11 bases matching TRBD1. The J segment lost 3 bases and the V segment lost 6 bases, leaving 3 bases of the junction unmatched. The CDR3 extends over 14 amino acids. CDR1 is MNHEY, CDR2 SVGAGI, per germline.

The chain combines TRBV27 with TRBJ2-7; D is undetermined. The V end was cut by 4 bases, the J end by 0 bases, with 10 bases between. Germline V gives CDR1 MNHEY, CDR2 SMNVEV (reference sequence). The CDR3 is 14 amino acids. CDR3 loop: CASSSSQPSYEQYV. The CDR3 DNA sequence: TGTGCCAGCAGTTCCTCGCAGCCCTCCTACGAGCAGTACGTC.

This clonotype was observed a handful of times. The genes are TRBV7-3 and TRBJ2-1; TRBD2 matches at 8 bases. Germline V CDR1 and CDR2: SGHTA, FQGTGA. The CDR3 runs to 14 residues. V lost 4 bases, J lost 9 bases, and 8 bases stayed unmatched. In DNA form, the CDR3 reads TGTGCCAGCAGCTCCCCCAGCGGGGGCCCTGAGCAGTTCTTC. Residues: CASSSPSGGPEQFF. The full variable domain, completed using reference TRBV7-3 and TRBJ2-1, is GAGVSQTPSNKVTEKGKYVELRCDPISGHTALYWYRQSLGQGPEFLIYFQGTGAADDSGLPNDRFFAVRPEGSVSTLKIQRTERGDSAVYLCASSSPSGGPEQFFGPGTRLTVL.

V is TRBV6-5 and J is TRBJ2-7; perhaps TRBD1 as D (5 bases). V was cut by 6 bases and J by 2 bases, with 17 bases left in between. The germline V gene encodes CDR1 MNHEY and CDR2 SVGAGI. This CDR3 region has 15 residues. CDR3 nucleotide sequence: TGTGCCAGCAGAGTGACAGAATTCACCACCTACGAGCAGTACGTC. Translating it yields CASRVTEFTTYEQYV.

This clonotype was detected only a few times. This chain connects TRBV6-5 to TRBJ2-3; 9 positions match TRBD1. The V gene end was trimmed by 6 bases and the J gene end by 0 bases; junction bases not matched to a gene: 4. Germline loops: CDR1 MNHEY, CDR2 SVGAGI. This CDR3 is built from 15 residues. The CDR3 spells CASRYRGPSTDTQYF. CDR3 DNA: TGTGCCAGCAGGTACAGGGGGCCTAGCACAGATACGCAGTATTTT.

This clonotype was observed a handful of times. The V call is TRBV18, the J call TRBJ1-2; D is uncertain. The germline CDR1 and CDR2 sequences are KGHSH and LQKENI. The ends were cut back, 5 bases at V and 6 bases at J, with 19 bases in the middle. The CDR3 is 15 residues long. This CDR3 reads CASSSTLPRGDGYTF. The CDR3 DNA follows: TGTGCCAGCTCATCGACCCTGCCTCGAGGTGATGGCTACACCTTC.

The V and J genes are TRBV4-2 and TRBJ1-2; 7 nucleotides agree with TRBD1. Germline CDR1 and CDR2: LGHNA and YNFKEQ. The CDR3 length is 16 residues. V shed 1 base, J shed 7 bases, and the junction held 12 bases outside the gene matches. Here the CDR3 reads CASSQGVLAGGSGYTF. The CDR3 DNA sequence: TGTGCCAGCAGCCAAGGGGTATTGGCAGGGGGGAGTGGCTACACCTTC.

The rearrangement uses TRBV12-3 or TRBV12-4 and TRBJ2-1; 13 positions agree with TRBD2. The CDR3 is 15 residues long. Trimming took 4 bases from V and 4 from J; bases not matched to a gene: 1. The CDR3 region has the DNA TGTGCCAGCAGTTGGACTAGCGGGGGTTACAATGAGCAGTTCTTC. Protein: CASSWTSGGYNEQFF.

This clonotype has more than one count but fewer than ten. The chain carries TRBV7-9 and TRBJ2-3, with 10 bases that match TRBD2. Germline V gene sequence: CDR1 SEHNR, CDR2 FQNEAQ (reference sequence). This CDR3 contains 17 residues. V trimming: 4 bases; J trimming: 2 bases; junction bases outside the gene matches: 9. The CDR3 reads CASSWPRLAGATDTQYF. For the CDR3, the DNA is TGTGCCAGCAGCTGGCCACGTCTAGCGGGGGCCACAGATACGCAGTATTTT.

This clonotype was observed a handful of times. The CDR3, as DNA: TGCGCCAGCAGCCTAGGCCCCCAAGGGGACAATGAGCAGTTCTTC. Residues: CASSLGPQGDNEQFF. The V gene is TRBV5-1, the J gene TRBJ2-1, with D tentatively TRBD1 (5 bases). CDR1 is SGHRS and CDR2 is YFSETQ in the germline V gene. The CDR3 loop spans 15 amino acids. Trimming stripped 4 bases from V and 5 bases from J, with 16 bases between.

The chain links TRBV2 to TRBJ2-3; unclear D gene. Trimming stripped 3 bases from V and 5 bases from J, with 6 bases between. Germline lookup yields CDR1 SNHLY and CDR2 FYNNEI. This CDR3 has 12 amino acids. Written as DNA, the CDR3 is TGTGCCAGCAGTGAGTCTAGAGATACGCAGTATTTT. This gives the protein CASSESRDTQYF. The full variable domain, completed using reference TRBV2 and TRBJ2-3, is EPEVTQTPSHQVTQMGQEVILRCVPISNHLYFYWYRQILGQKVEFLVSFYNNEISEKSEIFDDQFSVERPDGSNFTLKIRSTKLEDSAMYFCASSESRDTQYFGPGTRLTVL.

This clonotype was counted between two and nine times. The gene calls are TRBV2 and TRBJ2-7, with D possibly TRBD1 on 5 matching bases. The length of the CDR3 is 14 residues. Deletions cut 9 bases from V and 6 bases from J, with 21 bases between. Germline V lookup: CDR1 SNHLY, CDR2 FYNNEI. The CDR3 spells CASYSQGVGFEQYV. For the CDR3, the DNA is TGTGCCAGTTACAGCCAGGGTGTGGGTTTCGAGCAGTACGTC.

The V gene is TRBV20-1, the J gene TRBJ1-1; no clear D. Germline loops: CDR1 DFQATT, CDR2 SNEGSKA (reference sequence). CDR3 length: 11 amino acids. V gave up 1 base and J gave up 8 bases, with 8 bases separating them. The CDR3 DNA reads TGCAGTGCTAGAGGACGGGTGGAAGCTTTCTTT. It specifies CSARGRVEAFF.

This clonotype was seen a few times. The chain employs TRBV7-2 and TRBJ2-5; TRBD2 aligns across 12 bases. This CDR3 is 18 amino acids long. Germline lookup yields CDR1 SGHTA and CDR2 FQGNSA. Germline trimming cut 3 bases from V and 4 bases from J; bases unmatched to any gene: 12. CDR3 sequence: CASSFGLAGGPDGETQYF. The CDR3 nucleotides read TGTGCCAGCAGCTTCGGGCTAGCGGGGGGGCCCGACGGAGAGACCCAGTACTTC. Looking up the rest from reference TRBV7-2 and TRBJ2-5 gives the full variable domain: GAGVSQSPSNKVTEKGKDVELRCDPISGHTALYWYRQSLGQGLEFLIYFQGNSAPDKSGLPSDRFSAERTGGSVSTLTIQRTQQEDSAVYLCASSFGLAGGPDGETQYFGPGTRLLVL.

This chain links TRBV30 with TRBJ1-2; D is ambiguous. V lost 2 bases and J 2 bases, leaving 6 bases between the germline ends. Germline assignment: CDR1 GTSNPN and CDR2 SVGIG (reference sequence). This CDR3 is 12 amino acids long. For the CDR3, the DNA is TGTGCCTGGAGTATGGGGAACTATGGCTACACCTTC. Amino acid sequence: CAWSMGNYGYTF.

The CDR3 nucleotides read TGTGCCAGCAGCTCCCTGGGGGGTAACTATGGCTACACCTTC. Translation gives CASSSLGGNYGYTF. V and J are TRBV9 and TRBJ1-2; maybe TRBD1 (5 bases). This CDR3 has 14 amino acids. Germline CDR1 is SGDLS and CDR2 is YYNGEE. V was pared by 4 bases and J by 1 base, with 11 bases between.

This clonotype has a count of ten or more. The chain joins TRBV5-1 to TRBJ2-1; D not certain. This CDR3 has 16 residues. CDR1 and CDR2 (germline): SGHRS, YFSETQ. The V and J ends lost 4 bases and 8 bases respectively, with 22 bases between them. CDR3 coding DNA: TGCGCCAGCAGCGCAGCCCTCCAGGTTCTCAAGGATGAGCAGTTCTTC. It specifies CASSAALQVLKDEQFF. The full variable domain, completed using reference TRBV5-1 and TRBJ2-1, is KAGVTQTPRYLIKTRGQQVTLSCSPISGHRSVSWYQQTPGQGLQFLFEYFSETQRNKGNFPGRFSGRQFSNSRSEMNVSTLELGDSALYLCASSAALQVLKDEQFFGPGTRLTVL.

This clonotype showed up many times. The V gene is TRBV24-1, the J gene TRBJ2-2; the match to TRBD1 covers 9 bases. Unmatched junction bases numbered 5, after V lost 4 bases and J lost 3 bases. Germline V CDR1 and CDR2: KGHDR, SFDVKD. This CDR3 contains 16 residues. The CDR3, as DNA: TGTGCCACCAGTGACTTGGGACAGGGACACACCGGGGAGCTGTTTTTT. Translated: CATSDLGQGHTGELFF.

The rearrangement joins TRBV20-1 to TRBJ2-7, with 9 positions matching TRBD2. CDR1 and CDR2 from the germline V gene are DFQATT and SNEGSKA (reference sequence). The CDR3 loop spans 13 amino acids. Trimming took 6 bases from V and 3 from J; bases not matched to a gene: 6. The CDR3 DNA is TGCAGTGCCGCCGGGCGGGGGGGCTACGAGCAGTACGTC. Protein: CSAAGRGGYEQYV.

The rearrangement joins TRBV29-1 to TRBJ1-1; no clear D. Per the germline V gene, CDR1 is SQVTM and CDR2 is ANQGSEA. The V and J ends lost 2 bases and 2 bases respectively, with 9 bases between them. The CDR3 spans 13 residues. Written as DNA, the CDR3 is TGCAGCGTTGAATTCAGGAGAAACACTGAAGCTTTCTTT. Translating gives CSVEFRRNTEAFF.